This TCR beta chain was identified in a study of blood T cell repertoires in COVID-19. Ages ranged from about 18 to 89 years, with residence in some 25 US areas. In the original analysis: Researchers report that nucleated cell counts were estimated from reference gene primer amplification. Profiled with immunoSEQ multiplex PCR; TCRdb holds only in-frame clones, not every one. V, J and clone size are those of that table, while D and trimming were read from the DNA. The data hold 350,000 to 500,000 clones, with nearly 90% observed a single time. Germline lookup yields CDR1 LNHDA and CDR2 SQIVND (reference sequence). Trimming removed 6 bases from V and 7 bases from J; junction bases left unmatched: 5. This CDR3 is built from 13 residues.

The source material was PBMCs or T cells enriched from blood (not recorded which). The rearrangement joins TRBV19 to TRBJ1-5, with 8 bases that match TRBD1. The TCR comes from a woman aged 18-29 years who had been exposed to COVID-19. The CDR3 region has the DNA TGTGCCAGTAGGACACAGGGGGAGCAGCCCCAGCATTTT. Encoded protein: CASRTQGEQPQHF.